This record looks at one T cell receptor beta chain sequence and its context. The data were taken from a study of T-cell memory formation after mild COVID-19. Each CDR3 protein is one row after TCRdb ran MiXCR on the 5' RACE reads. The sample has hundreds of thousands of distinct CDR3 sequences, approximately 21% seen once; the top ten hold approximately 8.4%. The CDR3 covers 15 residues. Trimming cost V 4 bases and J 0 bases, with 7 bases left between them. Germline V lookup: CDR1 SGHDN, CDR2 FVKESK. The V and J genes are TRBV14 and TRBJ2-6; D gene uncertain. Input material: PBMCs or a T cell subset sorted from them (not recorded which). This TCR was sampled from an adult woman who had mild COVID-19 (a few samples of this study predate the infection). Cell type and time point are not known. In DNA form, the CDR3 reads TGTGCCAGCAGCCCCATACCCTCTGGGGCCAACGTCCTGACTTTC. Translating it yields CASSPIPSGANVLTF. Based on the CDR3 plus reference TRBV14 and TRBJ2-6, the full variable domain is EAGVTQFPSHSVIEKGQTVTLRCDPISGHDNLYWYRRVMGKEIKFLLHFVKESKQDESGMPNNRFLAERTGGTYSTLKVQPAELEDSGVYFCASSPIPSGANVLTFGAGSRLTVL.